This TCR beta chain was sequenced in a study of metastatic and nonmetastatic thyroid tumors. Study background: Across blood and tumor or nodule tissue, repertoires from malignant and benign thyroid patients were compared with one another.

This clone was observed a few times. Its antigen remains unknown. Patients had received no treatment of any kind before thyroid surgery. The germline V and J ends were trimmed by 2 bases and 8 bases, with 16 bases remaining between them. The CDR3 has 15 amino acids. Germline lookup yields CDR1 MNHEY and CDR2 SVGAGI. MiXCR re-clonotyped the PCR reads for TCRdb. The sample has approximately 9,000 clones, roughly a third seen once. Study-level findings and limits: Reports indicated that malignant thyroid tumors showed significantly higher TCR beta diversity than benign nodules did, in blood and tumor.

The chain couples TRBV6-5 to TRBJ1-3; no clear D. This clonotype was obtained from a female donor with papillary thyroid cancer or a benign thyroid nodule (not recorded which). Some clones in this sample may be carry-over from other donors' samples. The sequencing sample was made of adjacent normal tissue. The DNA of the CDR3 is TGTGCCAGCAGTTACCCCGGACGGGATGGGGACACCATATATTTT. Protein product: CASSYPGRDGDTIYF.